This T cell receptor (beta chain) was obtained from a study of cytomegalovirus exposure and HLA in healthy donors. Study-wide points: At a 0.05 false discovery rate, a later analysis found some 18,000 TCR beta sequences to be associated with HLA alleles. Earlier analysis found most TCR beta V segments productive about 87% or about 30% of the time.

The germline V and J ends were trimmed by 3 bases and 4 bases, with 13 bases remaining between them. This CDR3 spans 14 amino acids. Germline CDR1 is SGHKS and CDR2 is YYEKEE (reference sequence). With respect to this clone: What it binds is not known.

The PCR was carried out with 60 Vbeta primers and 13 Jbeta primers. Generated by immunoSEQ multiplex PCR, the TCRdb table keeps only in-frame clones and is missing some. Of 150,000 to 200,000 clones in the sample, about 79% were seen once. This TCR was sampled from a woman between 45 and 65 years old in good health and CMV-seronegative. The sequenced sample was PBMCs. The V gene is TRBV5-5, the J gene TRBJ1-1, with unresolved D. The CDR3: CASSYRSGGTEAFF. For the CDR3, the DNA is TGTGCCAGCAGCTATCGTAGCGGCGGCACTGAAGCTTTCTTT.